This entry lists 3 T cell receptor beta chains sequenced from one sample in a study of cytomegalovirus exposure and HLA in healthy donors. The PCR was carried out with 60 Vbeta primers and 13 Jbeta primers. Using immunoSEQ multiplex PCR, the repertoire was profiled, and TCRdb retains in-frame clones only, with some absent. The repertoire holds 170,000 or so clones, with approximately 80% as singletons. The sequenced sample was PBMCs. The receptors here all came from a man aged 60 to 69 in good health and CMV-seronegative.

Only one count was recorded for this clone. The CDR3 protein is CASSVGDGRELDTQYF. In DNA form, the CDR3 reads TGTGCCAGCAGCGTAGGGGACGGACGGGAGCTGGATACGCAGTATTTT. The chain links TRBV9 to TRBJ2-3, with a weak D call TRBD2 (6 bases). CDR3 length: 16 amino acids. Trimming took off 0 bases at V and 6 bases at J, with 17 bases between the two ends. CDR1 is SGDLS and CDR2 is YYNGEE in the germline V gene. The variable domain in full, completed from reference TRBV9 and TRBJ2-3, reads DSGVTQTPKHLITATGQRVTLRCSPRSGDLSVYWYQQSLDQGLQFLIQYYNGEERAKGNILERFSAQQFPDLHSELNLSSLELGDSALYFCASSVGDGRELDTQYFGPGTRLTVL.

This chain links TRBV5-5 with TRBJ2-7; D is perhaps TRBD1 (6 bases). Trimming cost V 0 bases and J 5 bases, with 21 bases left between them. CDR1 is SGHKS, CDR2 YYEKEE, per germline (reference sequence). The CDR3 is made up of 17 amino acids. The CDR3 protein is CASSLAAGASVLNEQYF. The CDR3 coding sequence is TGTGCCAGCAGCTTGGCCGCAGGGGCATCGGTTTTGAACGAGCAGTACTTC. Drawing the rest from reference TRBV5-5 and TRBJ2-7, the complete variable domain is DAGVTQSPTHLIKTRGQQVTLRCSPISGHKSVSWYQQVLGQGPQFIFQYYEKEERGRGNFPDRFSARQFPNYSSELNVNALLLGDSALYLCASSLAAGASVLNEQYFGPGTRLTVT.

This clone was observed a handful of times. The chain links TRBV9 to TRBJ1-5; 7 bases are a match to TRBD1. V dropped 0 bases and J dropped 5; count of bases not matched to a gene: 5. This CDR3 comprises 15 residues. Germline CDR1 reads SGDLS; CDR2 reads YYNGEE. This chain's CDR3 is CASSVATGADQPQHF. The CDR3 DNA reads TGTGCCAGCAGCGTAGCTACAGGGGCGGATCAGCCCCAGCATTTT. The entire variable domain, with the rest obtained from reference TRBV9 and TRBJ1-5, is as follows: DSGVTQTPKHLITATGQRVTLRCSPRSGDLSVYWYQQSLDQGLQFLIQYYNGEERAKGNILERFSAQQFPDLHSELNLSSLELGDSALYFCASSVATGADQPQHFGDGTRLSIL.